This TCR beta chain was recorded in a study of neoadjuvant nivolumab and ipilimumab in lung cancer. Overall study findings and caveats: TCR sequencing covered a small number of samples. Only two of four nivolumab-treated tumors gained richness and clonality by surgery. Resected tumors had greater TCR richness and clonality than uninvolved lung.

Germline assignment: CDR1 MNHEY and CDR2 SVGAGI. This CDR3 is 15 amino acids long. V dropped 0 bases and J dropped 3 bases, with 9 bases sitting between them. Comments on this clone: As yet, its antigen is unknown.

The protocol was immunoSEQ multiplex PCR, while the TCRdb copy is restricted to in-frame clones and leaves out a portion. The table shows 30,000 to 35,000 clones, with just over 90% occurring only once. The material was peripheral blood, obtained after neoadjuvant nivolumab, alone or with ipilimumab, at or shortly before surgery. This receptor was obtained from an adult with non-small cell lung cancer. The chain carries TRBV6-5 and TRBJ2-1; D possibly corresponds to TRBD2 (6 bases). CDR3 coding DNA: TGTGCCAGCAGTTACTCGGGAGGAGTCTACAATGAGCAGTTCTTC. It yields the protein CASSYSGGVYNEQFF.